This T cell receptor (beta chain) is from a study of cytotoxic CD8 clonotypes in ibrutinib-treated CLL (dated by TCRdb to the early 2020s). As for the study more broadly: The cohort was composed of ten to eleven relapsed/refractory and about 16 treatment-naive patients; IGHV unmutated status was identified in some 17 patients. Partial responses were observed in about 25 patients and complete responses in 2; after a median follow-up of 68 months, remission was maintained in 15 or so patients and progression was observed in approximately twelve. Response samples were obtained after a median of roughly 13 months of treatment, with a range of about 6 to 36 months. An average of about 250,000 productive templates and some 99,000 productive rearrangements was obtained per sample. Longitudinal samples were available for about 30% of the 86 trial participants. Cryopreserved peripheral blood mononuclear cells were obtained prior to treatment, at the time of response, and at either disease progression or sustained remission. All remission and progressive disease samples were collected while patients were still receiving ibrutinib. Broad study findings and their caveats: Public clonotypes were rare and either contracted or stayed stable during treatment, and the rise in clonality at ibrutinib response reflected the expansion of private clonotypes. An increase in clonality was observed at ibrutinib response, with clonality remaining stable during sustained remission and falling back toward baseline at progression. Sampling times were not matched between patients in sustained remission and patients whose disease was progressing, and lymph node repertoires were not examined. At baseline, clonality was higher than in age-matched healthy donors and showed a strong correlation with circulating CD8+ T-cell counts.

Its CDR3 holds 16 amino acids, cysteine through phenylalanine. The DNA shown is the 48-base CDR3, in frame from base 1. Per the germline V gene, KGHSH is the CDR1 and LQKENI is the CDR2. Trimming takes 0 bases off V and 2 bases off J; junction bases not matched to a gene: 2. The intended sense of this specimen's time point label: roughly 12 months on ibrutinib. For TCR beta library preparation, 1.5 to 2 micrograms of genomic DNA were extracted from the cryopreserved PBMCs. Longitudinal blood samples from CLL patients on ibrutinib monotherapy were analyzed using high-throughput TCR beta sequencing. The patients took part in an open-label, single-center phase 2 trial of ibrutinib monotherapy. Each clonotype received, on average, 10x coverage in deep resolution sequencing performed on a MiSeq, where the target depth lay between 1 in 1 million and 1 in 200,000 T cells. The immunoSEQ hsTCRB Kit was used to generate TCR beta libraries. The authors' analysis ran thus. The data were analyzed with ImmunoSEQ Analyzer and ImmunoSEQ Data Assistant, and V, D and J gene assignments followed IMGT definitions. Clonality, with values ranging from 0 to 1, was calculated as one minus the normalized Shannon entropy of productive rearrangement frequencies. Only overrepresented clonotypes making up at least 0.05% of the repertoire of each patient were included in the public clonotype analysis. Some 13 age-matched healthy donor repertoires from immuneACCESS served as clonality controls. The clones in this table, taken by TCRdb from immuneACCESS, are in-frame only. Not every clone is retained; where verified, under half of the shortfall comes from an unresolved V gene, and the cause of the rest is unknown. Clone size and the V and J calls come from that table; the DNA yielded D and trimming. The sample includes about 49,000 clones, with more than 45% observed a single time. The top ten clones comprise about 31% of the sample.

For this clone: Its antigen is not yet known. Base qualities are not recorded, but no much larger clone differs from it by a single base.

Recombination joined TRBV18 with TRBJ1-3, with 9 junctional bases fitting TRBD1. The receptor was derived from a human donor with chronic lymphocytic leukemia. The specimen was PBMCs, collected after 12 months of ibrutinib treatment. The base sequence is TGTGCCAGCTCACCACCGGGACAGGGTCCTGGAAACACCATATATTTT. This is translated as CASSPPGQGPGNTIYF.